This T cell receptor beta chain is drawn from a study of cytomegalovirus exposure and HLA in healthy donors. Across the study: From HLA-typed donors, an early data release held about 85 million unique TCRs. Findings of the study overall: TCR beta V- and J-gene trimming was later associated with a missense DCLRE1C variant. The classifier, whose performance was assessed in both the original and validation cohorts, reportedly diagnosed cytomegalovirus status with high specificity and sensitivity.

This clone was found a few times. Its target is unknown. In nominal health when sampled, donors likely had unrecorded immune exposures nonetheless. The CDR3 is 15 amino acids. From germline, CDR1 is SGHRS and CDR2 YFSETQ. V shed 0 bases and J shed 0 bases, with 7 bases lying between them. PCR involved 60 Vbeta and 13 Jbeta primers. TCRdb's copy holds only in-frame clones and misses some; the assay was immunoSEQ multiplex PCR. The sample records tens of thousands of clones, about four fifths being singletons. J is TRBJ1-3 and V is TRBV5-1; D is unresolved. The clonotype originates from a female donor in good health and CMV-seronegative. Specimen: PBMCs. The CDR3 loop is CASSLAGTSGNTIYF. The CDR3 region has the DNA TGCGCCAGCAGCTTGGCCGGTACCTCTGGAAACACCATATATTTT.